A single sample is the source of the 17 T cell receptor beta chains below, sequenced in a study of blood T cell repertoires in COVID-19. Profiled with immunoSEQ multiplex PCR; TCRdb holds only in-frame clones, not every one. Among 150,000 to 200,000 clones listed, approximately 85% were seen once. Sequencing was done on a sample of peripheral blood. The receptors derive from a man at least 80 years old with COVID-19, enrolled during active disease.

The genes are TRBV5-4 and TRBJ2-1; 7 bases agree with TRBD2. Trimming removed 4 bases from V and 5 bases from J; junction bases left unmatched: 6. The CDR3 extends over 14 amino acids. In germline, CDR1 is SGHNT, CDR2 YYREEE (reference sequence). The CDR3 is CASSRGREDNEQFF. The DNA of the CDR3 is TGTGCCAGCAGCAGGGGTCGGGAGGACAATGAGCAGTTCTTC.

This clone was detected a few times. The rearrangement links TRBV18 to TRBJ2-7; unclear D gene. V shed 2 bases and J shed 1 base, with 6 bases lying between them. This CDR3 region has 13 residues. CDR1 and CDR2 (germline): KGHSH, LQKENI. CDR3 DNA sequence: TGTGCCAGCTCACCATTCAGGTCCTACGAGCAGTACTTC. Amino acid sequence: CASSPFRSYEQYF.

This clone was counted between two and nine times. This sequence joins TRBV6-2 or TRBV6-3 and TRBJ2-2, with a possible D match to TRBD2 (6 bases). Trimming took 8 bases from V and 13 from J, leaving 23 bases between them. This CDR3 has 14 amino acids. Germline V gives CDR1 MNHEY, CDR2 SVGEGT. CDR3 DNA sequence: TGTGCCAGCCGTTCGAGGGGACTCCCCCCGGGGCTGTTTTTT. Its translation: CASRSRGLPPGLFF.

The chain combines TRBV24-1 with TRBJ1-6, with D maybe TRBD1 (5 bases). Germline CDR1 KGHDR, CDR2 SFDVKD. The germline V and J ends were trimmed by 1 base and 4 bases, with 28 bases remaining between them. This CDR3 is 22 amino acids long. This chain's CDR3 is CATSDLTGRQGEAAIYNSPLHF. CDR3 in DNA: TGTGCCACCAGTGATTTAACGGGGAGGCAGGGTGAGGCGGCTATTTATAATTCACCCCTCCACTTT.

As regards this clone: The sample holds other DNA sequences that translate to the same CDR3. The gene calls are TRBV7-2 and TRBJ1-1, with 9 bases lining up with TRBD1. The CDR3 sequence is 13 residues long. Trimming took 5 bases from V and 3 from J; bases not matched to a gene: 1. Germline-derived CDR1 and CDR2 are SGHTA and FQGNSA. CDR3 in amino acids: CASSGQGYTEAFF. CDR3 bases: TGTGCCAGCAGCGGACAGGGGTACACTGAAGCTTTCTTT.

The chain joins TRBV6-5 to TRBJ1-2, with 8 bases aligning to TRBD1. The CDR3 contains 11 residues. The germline gives CDR1 MNHEY, CDR2 SVGAGI. V gave up 5 bases and J gave up 7 bases; unmatched junction bases: 0. The CDR3 DNA follows: TGTGCCAGCAGTCAGGGGGCTGGCTACACCTTC. Protein product: CASSQGAGYTF.

This chain joins TRBV7-8 and TRBJ1-5; D gene ambiguous. Germline V gene data show CDR1 as SGHVS and CDR2 as FQNEAQ. The germline V and J ends were trimmed by 5 bases and 8 bases, with 13 bases remaining between them. The CDR3 runs 13 residues. The DNA for the CDR3 is TGTGCCAGCAGCCGCAGCCGGAGGGAGCCCCAGCATTTT. Its protein product is CASSRSRREPQHF.

This rearrangement joins TRBV5-1 to TRBJ2-7, with D tentatively TRBD1 (6 bases). This CDR3 contains 14 residues. The V and J ends lost 0 bases and 7 bases respectively, with 14 bases between them. Germline V gives CDR1 SGHRS, CDR2 YFSETQ. This CDR3 reads CASSLGDTMGEQYF. The CDR3 DNA sequence: TGCGCCAGCAGCTTGGGGGACACCATGGGGGAGCAGTACTTC.

The V gene is TRBV11-2, the J gene TRBJ1-1, with D tentatively TRBD1 (6 bases). V was shortened by 4 bases and J by 0 bases, with 12 bases between the two germline ends. CDR3 length: 15 amino acids. Germline lookup yields CDR1 SGHAT and CDR2 FQNNGV. CDR3 DNA sequence: TGTGCCAGCAGCTCACAGGGCCTCATGAACACTGAAGCTTTCTTT. Translating gives CASSSQGLMNTEAFF.

The chain employs TRBV27 and TRBJ2-3; 11 nucleotides match TRBD1. CDR1 and CDR2 from the germline V gene are MNHEY and SMNVEV (reference sequence). J gave up 5 bases and V 3 bases, and 4 bases lay outside the gene matches. CDR3 length equals 15 residues. This CDR3 is CASSFLDRGRDTQYF. The CDR3, as DNA: TGTGCCAGCAGTTTTCTGGACAGGGGGCGAGATACGCAGTATTTT.

Details on this clone: The identical CDR3 is also encoded by other nucleotide sequences in the sample. The CDR3 coding sequence is TGTGCCAGCAGCCGACAGGGATCTGGAAACACCATATATTTT. Translated: CASSRQGSGNTIYF. This chain uses TRBV5-6 with TRBJ1-3, with 7 bases fitting TRBD1. The CDR3 has 14 amino acids. V shed 4 bases and J 1 base; nucleotides not matched to a gene: 2. CDR1 and CDR2 from the germline V gene are SGHDT and YYEEEE. Drawing the rest from reference TRBV5-6 and TRBJ1-3, the complete variable domain is DAGVTQSPTHLIKTRGQQVTLRCSPKSGHDTVSWYQQALGQGPQFIFQYYEEEERQRGNFPDRFSGHQFPNYSSELNVNALLLGDSALYLCASSRQGSGNTIYFGEGSWLTVV.

V usage is TRBV3-1 (or the pseudogene TRBV3-2) and J usage is TRBJ1-2; 7 bases map to TRBD1. V shed 0 bases and J 10 bases; nucleotides not matched to a gene: 8. Germline CDR1 and CDR2: LGHDT and YNNKEL (reference sequence). The CDR3 length is 14 residues. CDR3 sequence: CASSQEGTASYYTF. In DNA form, the CDR3 reads TGTGCCAGCAGCCAAGAGGGGACAGCGAGTTACTACACCTTC.

The count of this clone is one. This chain connects TRBV9 to TRBJ2-4; no clear D gene. V was pared by 2 bases and J by 5 bases, with 8 bases between. The CDR3 consists of 13 residues. The germline V gene has CDR1 SGDLS and CDR2 YYNGEE. CDR3 nucleotide sequence: TGTGCCAGCAGCGTTGCAGGTGAAAACATTCAGTACTTC. It encodes CASSVAGENIQYF. Complete variable domain (other parts from reference TRBV9 and TRBJ2-4): DSGVTQTPKHLITATGQRVTLRCSPRSGDLSVYWYQQSLDQGLQFLIQYYNGEERAKGNILERFSAQQFPDLHSELNLSSLELGDSALYFCASSVAGENIQYFGAGTRLSVL.

The gene calls are TRBV11-2 and TRBJ2-5, with TRBD2 matching over 8 bases. After removal of 1 base from V and 0 bases from J, the junction contained 7 bases not matched to a gene. Germline lookup yields CDR1 SGHAT and CDR2 FQNNGV. The CDR3 contains 17 residues. DNA for the CDR3: TGTGCCAGCAGCTTAGTGTATCGCGGGGGGTACCAAGAGACCCAGTACTTC. This codes for CASSLVYRGGYQETQYF.

The rearrangement joins TRBV7-3 to TRBJ2-7; 10 bases are shared with TRBD1. V lost 1 base to trimming and J lost 7 bases; unmatched junction nucleotides: 4. The CDR3 sequence is 14 residues long. Germline V gene lookup returns CDR1 SGHTA and CDR2 FQGTGA. CDR3 sequence reads: CASSLIGTGDEQYF. DNA of the CDR3: TGTGCCAGCAGCTTAATAGGGACAGGGGATGAGCAGTACTTC. The entire variable domain, with the rest obtained from reference TRBV7-3 and TRBJ2-7, is as follows: GAGVSQTPSNKVTEKGKYVELRCDPISGHTALYWYRQSLGQGPEFLIYFQGTGAADDSGLPNDRFFAVRPEGSVSTLKIQRTERGDSAVYLCASSLIGTGDEQYFGPGTRLTVT.

The chain is built from TRBV6-5 and TRBJ2-7; D might be TRBD1 (6 bases). Germline CDR1 MNHEY, CDR2 SVGAGI. The CDR3 has 14 amino acids. Trimming removed 4 bases at V and 3 bases at J, with 13 bases between. CDR3 DNA sequence: TGTGCCAGCAGTTTCTCCAGGGGCCGCTACGAGCAGTACTTC. This gives the protein CASSFSRGRYEQYF.

A few counts support this clone. The V call is TRBV5-4, the J call TRBJ1-3, with D possibly TRBD1 on 6 matching bases. Germline V lookup: CDR1 SGHNT, CDR2 YYREEE (reference sequence). V lost 3 bases and J lost 0, with 13 bases in between. The CDR3 totals 16 residues. Here the CDR3 reads CASSWGARGSGNTIYF. As DNA, the CDR3 is TGTGCCAGCAGCTGGGGCGCCAGGGGCTCTGGAAACACCATATATTTT.